Below are 16 T cell receptor beta chains sequenced from a single sample in a study of T cell changes during pregnancy in multiple sclerosis. Produced via immunoSEQ multiplex PCR; TCRdb's table is partial and in-frame only. The sample contains some 97,000 clones, almost 95% of which appear only once. The source was peripheral blood, collected before pregnancy. These receptors originate from a female donor with multiple sclerosis, enrolled in a pregnancy study.

This clone appeared once. The chain combines TRBV10-3 with TRBJ2-7; 9 bases align to TRBD2. Losses at the gene ends were 6 bases for V and 2 bases for J; bases not matched to a gene: 8. CDR1 and CDR2 from the germline V gene are ENHRY and SYGVKD. The CDR3 spans 15 residues. CDR3 region: CAISDPSGNTYEQYF. For the CDR3, the DNA is TGTGCCATCAGCGACCCTAGCGGGAACACCTACGAGCAGTACTTC.

The rearrangement joins TRBV30 to TRBJ1-5; no clear D gene. The V end lost 3 bases, the J end lost 9 bases, and 15 bases lay between the germline ends. CDR1 is GTSNPN, CDR2 SVGIG, per germline (reference sequence). CDR3 size: 13 residues. The CDR3 sequence: CAWRPGDGGPQHF. The CDR3, as DNA: TGTGCCTGGAGACCCGGGGATGGCGGGCCCCAGCATTTT.

The chain has TRBV5-1 and TRBJ1-5, with a possible D match to TRBD1 (6 bases). The CDR3 covers 14 residues. Per germline, CDR1 SGHRS and CDR2 YFSETQ. V was clipped by 0 bases and J by 6 bases, with 10 bases between them. CDR3 nucleotide sequence: TGCGCCAGCAGCTTGGGTGGGGGCGGTCAGCCCCAGCATTTT. Its protein product is CASSLGGGGQPQHF.

V gene TRBV27 combines with J gene TRBJ2-7; 9 bases align to TRBD1. Germline V gene data show CDR1 as MNHEY and CDR2 as SMNVEV (reference sequence). CDR3 length equals 13 residues. With 5 bases clipped from V and 3 bases from J, the junction kept 2 bases outside the gene matches. In nucleotides, the CDR3 is TGTGCCAGCAGTACGGACAGGGGCTACGAGCAGTACTTC. Encoded protein: CASSTDRGYEQYF.

The chain combines TRBV7-9 with TRBJ1-1; TRBD1 agrees at 8 bases. The CDR3 is made up of 15 amino acids. Germline values: CDR1 SEHNR, CDR2 FQNEAQ (reference sequence). V lost 5 bases and J lost 10; bases outside the gene matches: 15. CDR3 amino acids: CASSNTGTGPWGAFF. The CDR3 DNA reads TGTGCCAGCAGCAATACCGGGACAGGCCCATGGGGAGCTTTCTTT.

The count of this clone is one. The chain recombines TRBV7-9 with TRBJ1-1; D unresolved. The CDR3 extends over 13 amino acids. V was trimmed by 1 base and J by 6 bases, leaving 9 bases between them. Per germline, CDR1 SEHNR and CDR2 FQNEAQ (reference sequence). The DNA of the CDR3 is TGTGCCAGCAGCTTAGGGGGAGGAGCTGAAGCTTTCTTT. Its protein is CASSLGGGAEAFF.

On this clone: Its ends do not fully match the called genes, so a read error is possible. The chain combines TRBV11-2 with TRBJ1-1, with a possible D match to TRBD1 (6 bases). Germline CDR1 SGHAT, CDR2 FQNNGV. The CDR3 extends over 13 amino acids. DNA of the CDR3: TGTGCCAGCAGCGGCGGATTCGTGGCAGGGGCGATATGG. Translated: CASSGGFVAGAIW.

The CDR3 reads CASSLVGQGVTEAFF. The CDR3 nucleotides read TGCGCCAGCAGCTTGGTGGGACAGGGGGTAACTGAAGCTTTCTTT. This chain links TRBV5-1 with TRBJ1-1; 11 nucleotides match TRBD1. The ends lost 0 bases at V and 5 bases at J; junction bases unmatched: 3. CDR1 is SGHRS, CDR2 YFSETQ, per germline. This CDR3 is 15 amino acids long.

This clone was observed once. The CDR3 region has the DNA TGTGCCAGCAGCCCACTACTTCAGTCCCTAGGCAATGAGCAGTTCTTC. It translates to CASSPLLQSLGNEQFF. The chain carries TRBV7-6 and TRBJ2-1; D is uncertain. The CDR3 runs 16 residues. The germline V gene encodes CDR1 SGHVS and CDR2 FNYEAQ. V was clipped by 5 bases and J by 6 bases, with 20 bases between them.

Comments on this clone: This sample includes further DNA sequences coding for the same CDR3. The chain recombines TRBV27 with TRBJ2-7; TRBD1 might be the D (5 bases). Germline V gene lookup returns CDR1 MNHEY and CDR2 SMNVEV (reference sequence). Trimming stripped 3 bases from V and 3 bases from J, with 9 bases between. The CDR3 runs to 13 residues. CDR3 nucleotide sequence: TGTGCCAGCAGTTTGGACACAGGCTACGAGCAGTACTTC. It is translated as CASSLDTGYEQYF.

The chain has TRBV27 and TRBJ2-7; D may be TRBD2 (6 bases). V dropped 2 bases and J dropped 1 base, with 12 bases sitting between them. Germline V gene sequence: CDR1 MNHEY, CDR2 SMNVEV (reference sequence). The CDR3 runs to 15 residues. The CDR3 region is CASSLGSGTSYEQYF. The DNA of the CDR3 is TGTGCCAGCAGTTTAGGTAGCGGTACATCCTACGAGCAGTACTTC.

This clone was observed once. The genes are TRBV27 and TRBJ2-7; TRBD1 aligns across 7 bases. V shed 6 bases, J shed 3 bases, and the junction held 8 bases outside the gene matches. This CDR3 is built from 14 residues. Germline CDR1 reads MNHEY; CDR2 reads SMNVEV (reference sequence). The chain's CDR3 is CASRPTGSIYEQYF. DNA for the CDR3: TGTGCCAGCAGGCCGACAGGGTCTATCTACGAGCAGTACTTC.

The chain employs TRBV2 and TRBJ2-7, with TRBD1 matching over 7 bases. V dropped 1 base and J dropped 5; count of bases not matched to a gene: 5. CDR1 SNHLY and CDR2 FYNNEI come from the germline V gene. The CDR3 runs 14 residues. CDR3 in DNA: TGTGCCAGCAGTGAAGGGACAGGTTTTAACGAGCAGTACTTC. Protein sequence: CASSEGTGFNEQYF.

The chain recombines TRBV5-1 with TRBJ2-1, with D perhaps matching TRBD1 (6 bases). The V and J ends lost 0 bases and 8 bases respectively, with 12 bases between them. CDR1 is SGHRS and CDR2 is YFSETQ in the germline V gene. This CDR3 has 14 residues. This CDR3 is CASSLVRGWDEQFF. The CDR3 region has the DNA TGCGCCAGCAGCTTGGTTAGGGGGTGGGATGAGCAGTTCTTC.

The chain joins TRBV18 to TRBJ2-3; 8 nucleotides line up with TRBD1. CDR1 and CDR2 from the germline V gene are KGHSH and LQKENI. The CDR3 spans 15 residues. Losses at the gene ends were 3 bases for V and 6 bases for J; bases not matched to a gene: 8. CDR3 residues: CASSPEDRELDTQYF. The CDR3 bases are TGTGCCAGCTCACCCGAGGACAGGGAGCTCGATACGCAGTATTTT.

V usage is TRBV11-3 and J usage is TRBJ2-1; TRBD2 aligns across 7 bases. The V gene's germline CDR1 is SGHNT and CDR2 YENEEA. There are 16 residues in the CDR3. With 4 bases clipped from V and 2 bases from J, the junction kept 8 bases outside the gene matches. In DNA, the CDR3 is TGTGCCAGCAGCTCAGGACTAGTAGGGACCTACAATGAGCAGTTCTTC. Encoded protein: CASSSGLVGTYNEQFF.